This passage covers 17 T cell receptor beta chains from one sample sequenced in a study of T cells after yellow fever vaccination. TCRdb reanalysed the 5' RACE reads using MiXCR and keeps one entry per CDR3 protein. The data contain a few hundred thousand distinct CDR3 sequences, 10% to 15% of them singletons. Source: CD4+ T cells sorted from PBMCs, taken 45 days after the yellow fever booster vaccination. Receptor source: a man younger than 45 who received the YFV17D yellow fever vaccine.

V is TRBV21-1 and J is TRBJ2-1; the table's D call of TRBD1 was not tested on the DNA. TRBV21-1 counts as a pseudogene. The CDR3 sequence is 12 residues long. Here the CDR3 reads CASVQGYNEQFF. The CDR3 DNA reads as TGTGCCAGCGTTCAGGGGTACAATGAGCAGTTCTTC.

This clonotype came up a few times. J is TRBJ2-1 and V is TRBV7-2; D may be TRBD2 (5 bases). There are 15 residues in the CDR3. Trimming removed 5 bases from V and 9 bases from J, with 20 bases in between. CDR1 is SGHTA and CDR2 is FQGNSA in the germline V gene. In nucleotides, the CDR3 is TGTGCCAGCAGCCCAACACCCGGACTCCAAACTGAGCAGTTCTTC. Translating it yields CASSPTPGLQTEQFF. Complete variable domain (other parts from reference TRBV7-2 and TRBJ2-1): GAGVSQSPSNKVTEKGKDVELRCDPISGHTALYWYRQSLGQGLEFLIYFQGNSAPDKSGLPSDRFSAERTGGSVSTLTIQRTQQEDSAVYLCASSPTPGLQTEQFFGPGTRLTVL.

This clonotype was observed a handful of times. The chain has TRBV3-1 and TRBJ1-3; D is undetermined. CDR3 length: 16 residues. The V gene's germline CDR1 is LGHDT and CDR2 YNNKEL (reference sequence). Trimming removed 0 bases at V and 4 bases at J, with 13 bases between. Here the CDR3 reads CASSQDTILQGNTIYF. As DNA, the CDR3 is TGTGCCAGCAGCCAAGATACTATTTTGCAGGGAAACACCATATATTTT.

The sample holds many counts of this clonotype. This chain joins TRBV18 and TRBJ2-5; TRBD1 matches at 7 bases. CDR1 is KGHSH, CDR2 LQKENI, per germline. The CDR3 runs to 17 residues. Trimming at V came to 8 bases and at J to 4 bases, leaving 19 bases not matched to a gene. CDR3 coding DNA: TGTGCCAGCAGAAACCCACAACCGACAGGGAGCCCAGAGACCCAGTACTTC. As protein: CASRNPQPTGSPETQYF.

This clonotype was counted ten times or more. Here the CDR3 reads CSASQLAAKNIQYF. CDR3 nucleotide sequence: TGCAGTGCTTCCCAGTTGGCGGCCAAAAACATTCAGTACTTC. V gene TRBV20-1 combines with J gene TRBJ2-4; D is unresolved. Between the trimmed V and J ends, which lost 5 bases and 1 base, there was a span of 12 bases. Germline V lookup: CDR1 DFQATT, CDR2 SNEGSKA (reference sequence). The CDR3 is 14 residues long.

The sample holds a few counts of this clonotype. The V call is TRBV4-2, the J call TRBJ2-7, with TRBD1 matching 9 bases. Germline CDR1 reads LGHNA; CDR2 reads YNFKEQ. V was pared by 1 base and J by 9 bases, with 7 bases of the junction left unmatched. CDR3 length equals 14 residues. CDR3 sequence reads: CASSQGDRERGQYF. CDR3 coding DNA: TGTGCCAGCAGCCAAGGGGACAGGGAAAGGGGGCAGTACTTC.

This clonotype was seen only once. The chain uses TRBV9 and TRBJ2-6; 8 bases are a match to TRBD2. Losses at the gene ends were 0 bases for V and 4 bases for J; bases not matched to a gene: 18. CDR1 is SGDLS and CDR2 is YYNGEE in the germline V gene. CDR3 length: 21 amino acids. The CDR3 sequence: CASSVAGGFGTHLLGANVLTF. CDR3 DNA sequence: TGTGCCAGCAGCGTAGCGGGAGGGTTCGGGACCCACCTCTTGGGGGCCAACGTCCTGACTTTC.

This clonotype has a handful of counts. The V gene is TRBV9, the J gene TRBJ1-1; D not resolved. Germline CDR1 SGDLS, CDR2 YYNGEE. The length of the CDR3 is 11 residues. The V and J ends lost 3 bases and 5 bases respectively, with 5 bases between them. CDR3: CASSGGTEAFF. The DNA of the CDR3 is TGTGCCAGCAGCGGAGGGACTGAAGCTTTCTTT.

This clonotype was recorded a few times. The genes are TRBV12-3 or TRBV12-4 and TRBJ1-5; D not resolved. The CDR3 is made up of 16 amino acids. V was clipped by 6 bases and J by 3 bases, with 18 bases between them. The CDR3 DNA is TGTGCCAGCAGAATTTCGGCAAAGGATAACAATCAGCCCCAGCATTTT. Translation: CASRISAKDNNQPQHF.

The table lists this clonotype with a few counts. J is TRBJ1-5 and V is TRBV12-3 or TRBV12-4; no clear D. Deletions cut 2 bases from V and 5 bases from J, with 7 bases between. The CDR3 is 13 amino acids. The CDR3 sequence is CASSLSRDQPQHF. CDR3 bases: TGTGCCAGCAGTTTATCAAGGGATCAGCCCCAGCATTTT.

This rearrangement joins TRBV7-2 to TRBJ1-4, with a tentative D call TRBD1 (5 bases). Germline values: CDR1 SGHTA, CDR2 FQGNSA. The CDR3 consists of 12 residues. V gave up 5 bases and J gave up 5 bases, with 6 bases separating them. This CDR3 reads CASSPGNEKLFF. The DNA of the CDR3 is TGTGCCAGCAGCCCAGGGAATGAAAAACTGTTTTTT.

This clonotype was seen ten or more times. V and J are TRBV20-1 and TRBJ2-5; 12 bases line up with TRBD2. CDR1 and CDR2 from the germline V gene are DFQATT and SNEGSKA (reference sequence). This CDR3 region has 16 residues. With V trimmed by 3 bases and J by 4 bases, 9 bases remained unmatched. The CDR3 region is CSARTSGRGAGETQYF. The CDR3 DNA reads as TGCAGTGCTAGGACTAGCGGGAGAGGAGCGGGAGAGACCCAGTACTTC.

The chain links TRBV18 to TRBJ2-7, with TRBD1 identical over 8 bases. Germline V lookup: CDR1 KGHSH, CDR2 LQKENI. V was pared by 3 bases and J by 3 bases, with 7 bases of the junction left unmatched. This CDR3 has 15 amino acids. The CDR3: CASSPPQGGLYEQYF. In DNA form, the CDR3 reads TGTGCCAGCTCACCCCCACAGGGGGGCCTCTACGAGCAGTACTTC. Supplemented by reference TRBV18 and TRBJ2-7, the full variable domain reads NAGVMQNPRHLVRRRGQEARLRCSPMKGHSHVYWYRQLPEEGLKFMVYLQKENIIDESGMPKERFSAEFPKEGPSILRIQQVVRGDSAAYFCASSPPQGGLYEQYFGPGTRLTVT.

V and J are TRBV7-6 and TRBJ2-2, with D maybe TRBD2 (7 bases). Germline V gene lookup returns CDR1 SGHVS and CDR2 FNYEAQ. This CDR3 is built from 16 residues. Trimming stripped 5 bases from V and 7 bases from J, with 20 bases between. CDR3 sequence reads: CASSLGASGARGELFF. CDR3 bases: TGTGCCAGCAGCCTGGGGGCTAGCGGTGCTCGCGGGGAGCTGTTTTTT.

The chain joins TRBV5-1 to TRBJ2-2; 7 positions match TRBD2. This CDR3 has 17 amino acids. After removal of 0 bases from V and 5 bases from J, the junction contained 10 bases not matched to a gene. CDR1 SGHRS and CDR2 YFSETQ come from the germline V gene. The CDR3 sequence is CASSLAVTGGGTGELFF. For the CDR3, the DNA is TGCGCCAGCAGCTTGGCCGTAACGGGAGGTGGGACCGGGGAGCTGTTTTTT.

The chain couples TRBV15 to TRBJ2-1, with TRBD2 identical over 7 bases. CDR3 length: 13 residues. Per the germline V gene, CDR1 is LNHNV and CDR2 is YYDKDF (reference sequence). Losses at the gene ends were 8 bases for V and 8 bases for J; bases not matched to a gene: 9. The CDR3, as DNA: TGTGCCACCGGGGGAGGGAGCGGGTATGAGCAGTTCTTC. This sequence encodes CATGGGSGYEQFF.

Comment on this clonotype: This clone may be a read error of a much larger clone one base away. In nucleotides, the CDR3 is TGCTGTGCTAGAGATCTAGTAGCGGGAGTAGACGAGCAGTACTTC. It translates to CCARDLVAGVDEQYF. The chain couples TRBV20-1 to TRBJ2-7; 9 bases match TRBD2. CDR1 DFQATT and CDR2 SNEGSKA come from the germline V gene (reference sequence). This CDR3 spans 15 amino acids.